This entry lists 30 T cell receptor beta chains sequenced from one sample in a study of T cells in Graves' hyperthyroidism and ophthalmopathy. Researchers amplified the TCR beta CDR3 regions from RNA transcripts. The HTBI set primed first-round TCR CDR3 RT-PCR. Each CDR3 protein is one row after TCRdb ran MiXCR on the multiplex PCR reads. The table lists a few hundred thousand distinct CDR3 sequences, roughly 14% of them singletons. Sequenced sample: blood. The source is a man aged 30 to 45 with Graves' hyperthyroidism that later progressed to Graves' ophthalmopathy.

This clonotype showed up many times. The V and J genes are TRBV7-9 and TRBJ2-7; 9 bases fit TRBD2. V lost 0 bases and J lost 4; bases outside the gene matches: 4. This CDR3 is built from 15 residues. Germline loops: CDR1 SEHNR, CDR2 FQNEAQ (reference sequence). CDR3 DNA sequence: TGTGCCAGCAGCTTAGCGGCGGGAGGGATTTACGAGCAGTACTTC. As protein: CASSLAAGGIYEQYF.

This clonotype was seen at least ten times. V usage is TRBV7-3 and J usage is TRBJ1-2; D uncertain. The length of the CDR3 is 13 residues. V shed 5 bases and J shed 2 bases, with 9 bases lying between them. CDR1 SGHTA and CDR2 FQGTGA come from the germline V gene. CDR3 sequence: CASSPDENYGYTF. The CDR3 nucleotides read TGTGCCAGCAGCCCAGACGAAAACTATGGCTACACCTTC.

This clonotype was seen many times. The J gene is TRBJ1-2, the V gene TRBV10-1, with TRBD1 identical over 9 bases. The length of the CDR3 is 14 residues. Trimming cost V 0 bases and J 8 bases; bases outside gene matches: 4. CDR1 is WNHNN and CDR2 is SYGVQD in the germline V gene (reference sequence). In DNA form, the CDR3 reads TGCGCCAGCAGTGAGTCGGACAGGGGCTTGGGCTACACCTTC. Translation: CASSESDRGLGYTF.

This clonotype was detected many times. The chain combines TRBV6-1 with TRBJ2-5; 8 nucleotides match TRBD2. Germline lookup yields CDR1 MNHNS and CDR2 SASEGT. CDR3 length: 16 amino acids. Losses at the gene ends were 7 bases for V and 1 base for J; bases not matched to a gene: 11. CDR3 sequence: CASISSVAGGQETQYF. The CDR3 DNA sequence: TGTGCCAGCATCTCGTCAGTCGCGGGGGGCCAAGAGACCCAGTACTTC.

The table lists this clonotype with a few counts. The rearrangement links TRBV6-1 to TRBJ1-5; D may be TRBD1 (5 bases). Germline V gene sequence: CDR1 MNHNS, CDR2 SASEGT. Trimming pared 4 bases from V and 1 base from J, leaving 8 bases between. The length of the CDR3 is 14 residues. The CDR3 is CASSVWTSNQPQHF. CDR3 nucleotides: TGTGCCAGCAGTGTGTGGACAAGCAATCAGCCCCAGCATTTT.

This clonotype was found many times. The chain has TRBV11-2 and TRBJ2-7, with 9 bases that match TRBD1. This CDR3 contains 14 residues. In germline, CDR1 is SGHAT, CDR2 FQNNGV. Trimming took 2 bases from V and 3 from J; bases not matched to a gene: 2. The CDR3 reads CASSLSDRGYEQYF. CDR3 sequence (DNA): TGTGCCAGCAGCTTATCGGACAGGGGCTACGAGCAGTACTTC.

The table lists this clonotype with a few counts. This rearrangement joins TRBV5-1 to TRBJ1-3, with D hard to call. The CDR3 extends over 15 amino acids. V lost 0 bases, J lost 4 bases, and 11 bases lay in between. The germline V gene encodes CDR1 SGHRS and CDR2 YFSETQ. CDR3 sequence: CASSLDTGGGNTIYF. CDR3 sequence (DNA): TGCGCCAGCAGCTTGGATACGGGAGGAGGAAACACCATATATTTT.

This clonotype was found many times. The J gene is TRBJ1-1, the V gene TRBV12-5; D ambiguous. Trimming shortened V by 5 bases and J by 0 bases, and 7 bases separated the two germline ends. Germline CDR1 reads LGHNT; CDR2 reads FRNRAP. This CDR3 contains 13 residues. The CDR3 DNA follows: TGTGCTAGTGGTATTCGGGTGAACACTGAAGCTTTCTTT. Its protein product is CASGIRVNTEAFF.

This clonotype was counted ten times or more. This rearrangement joins TRBV12-5 to TRBJ1-4; a possible D gene is TRBD1 (6 bases). This CDR3 contains 16 residues. Germline V gene sequence: CDR1 LGHNT, CDR2 FRNRAP. The V end lost 0 bases, the J end lost 8 bases, and 16 bases lay between the germline ends. Here the CDR3 DNA reads TGTGCTAGTGGTTTGGTCCTTGGACAGTCCCCGGAAAAACTGTTTTTT. It translates to CASGLVLGQSPEKLFF. The full variable domain, rest sourced from reference TRBV12-5 and TRBJ1-4, is DARVTQTPRHKVTEMGQEVTMRCQPILGHNTVFWYRQTMMQGLELLAYFRNRAPLDDSGMPKDRFSAEMPDATLATLKIQPSEPRDSAVYFCASGLVLGQSPEKLFFGSGTQLSVL.

This clonotype was detected many times. The chain links TRBV20-1 to TRBJ1-2, with TRBD1 as a possible D gene (5 bases). Germline CDR1 DFQATT, CDR2 SNEGSKA (reference sequence). Trimming removed 0 bases at V and 4 bases at J, with 12 bases between. This CDR3 is built from 14 residues. CDR3 nucleotides: TGCAGTGCTAGAGAGGCAGGGACGGGCTATGGCTACACCTTC. This encodes CSAREAGTGYGYTF.

This clonotype was seen repeatedly, ten times or more. The CDR3, as DNA: TGTGCCAGCAGCAGCGTCCCGGGACAGGGGGCGGGAGATACGCAGTATTTT. This gives the protein CASSSVPGQGAGDTQYF. J is TRBJ2-3 and V is TRBV7-9; TRBD1 agrees at 12 bases. This CDR3 is 17 amino acids long. Germline CDR1 and CDR2: SEHNR and FQNEAQ (reference sequence). J lost 5 bases, V lost 5 bases, and 11 bases had no gene match.

This clonotype was seen at least ten times. The V call is TRBV20-1, the J call TRBJ2-1; D is undetermined. The CDR3 contains 13 residues. The germline V gene has CDR1 DFQATT and CDR2 SNEGSKA (reference sequence). The ends were cut back, 4 bases at V and 9 bases at J, with 16 bases in the middle. CDR3 protein: CSAIISASGEQFF. The CDR3 region has the DNA TGCAGTGCTATTATCAGCGCCTCCGGTGAGCAGTTCTTC.

This clonotype has only a few counts. This chain joins TRBV6-1 and TRBJ1-5; D is perhaps TRBD1 (5 bases). The CDR3 spans 15 residues. V was shortened by 10 bases and J by 2 bases, with 18 bases between the two germline ends. The germline gives CDR1 MNHNS, CDR2 SASEGT. CDR3 in DNA: TGTGCCATCGATAGAGGTCAGGGCGGCAATCAGCCCCAGCATTTT. Residues: CAIDRGQGGNQPQHF.

This clonotype showed up many times. The chain has TRBV12-3 or TRBV12-4 and TRBJ2-7; D could derive from TRBD1 or TRBD2 (5 bases each). The CDR3 spans 14 residues. V was clipped by 3 bases and J by 6 bases, with 15 bases between them. The CDR3 is CASSFRGVRPEQYF. In nucleotides, the CDR3 is TGTGCCAGCAGTTTTAGGGGAGTCCGACCCGAGCAGTACTTC.

Many counts were recorded for this clonotype. The chain uses TRBV5-5 and TRBJ2-1; D may be TRBD1 or TRBD2 (6 bases each). The CDR3 sequence is 16 residues long. Germline V gene lookup returns CDR1 SGHKS and CDR2 YYEKEE (reference sequence). The ends were cut back, 0 bases at V and 3 bases at J, with 13 bases in the middle. CDR3 sequence (DNA): TGTGCCAGCAGCTTGGCCCAAGGGGGGCACTACAATGAGCAGTTCTTC. Translation: CASSLAQGGHYNEQFF.

The V and J genes are TRBV19 and TRBJ2-5; TRBD1 matches at 8 bases. The V gene end was trimmed by 3 bases and the J gene end by 4 bases; junction bases not matched to a gene: 7. The CDR3 is 15 residues long. Germline V gives CDR1 LNHDA, CDR2 SQIVND (reference sequence). CDR3 in amino acids: CASSMSDRGRETQYF. The CDR3 region has the DNA TGTGCCAGTAGTATGAGTGACAGGGGTCGAGAGACCCAGTACTTC.

This clonotype has ten or more counts. The chain carries TRBV11-2 and TRBJ2-5; no clear D gene. CDR3 length: 13 amino acids. CDR1 SGHAT and CDR2 FQNNGV come from the germline V gene. V was trimmed by 5 bases and J by 4 bases, leaving 11 bases between them. In DNA form, the CDR3 reads TGTGCCAGCAGCCCTGATCCTGGAGAGACCCAGTACTTC. Amino acids: CASSPDPGETQYF.

This clonotype was observed many times. The rearrangement uses TRBV20-1 and TRBJ2-1; D is tentatively TRBD1 or TRBD2 (5 bases each). Trimming pared 2 bases from V and 2 bases from J, leaving 19 bases between. The CDR3 loop spans 17 amino acids. Germline loops: CDR1 DFQATT, CDR2 SNEGSKA (reference sequence). CDR3 loop: CSARWDERYLTYNEQFF. Written as DNA, the CDR3 is TGCAGTGCTAGATGGGACGAGAGATATTTAACCTACAATGAGCAGTTCTTC.

The table lists this clonotype with many counts. V usage is TRBV20-1 and J usage is TRBJ2-7, with 9 positions matching TRBD1. V gave up 5 bases and J gave up 1 base; unmatched junction bases: 3. CDR1 and CDR2 (germline): DFQATT, SNEGSKA (reference sequence). There are 13 residues in the CDR3. The CDR3 DNA is TGCAGTGCTGGGACAGGGACTTCCTACGAGCAGTACTTC. This translates into CSAGTGTSYEQYF.

This clonotype was seen at least ten times. The V and J genes are TRBV2 and TRBJ1-3; TRBD1 matches at 7 bases. V shed 5 bases and J 10 bases; nucleotides not matched to a gene: 5. There are 12 residues in the CDR3. Germline V gene data show CDR1 as SNHLY and CDR2 as FYNNEI. For the CDR3, the DNA is TGTGCCAGCAGTTCAGACAGGGTAACCATATATTTT. Translated, it gives CASSSDRVTIYF.

The gene calls are TRBV9 and TRBJ2-7, with D perhaps matching TRBD1 (5 bases). The germline V and J ends were trimmed by 0 bases and 2 bases, with 15 bases remaining between them. In germline, CDR1 is SGDLS, CDR2 YYNGEE. The CDR3 has 16 residues. This chain's CDR3 is CASSVAITGEPYEQYF. The CDR3 DNA reads TGTGCCAGCAGCGTAGCTATTACAGGCGAACCCTACGAGCAGTACTTC.

There are many counts of this clonotype. This CDR3 reads CASSELGQLTIGNTEAFF. The CDR3 bases are TGTGCCAGCAGTGAACTAGGACAGTTAACAATTGGGAACACTGAAGCTTTCTTT. The chain couples TRBV2 to TRBJ1-1; possible D gene TRBD1, 6 bases. Trimming removed 2 bases from V and 1 base from J, with 20 bases in between. The CDR3 sequence is 18 residues long. The V gene's germline CDR1 is SNHLY and CDR2 FYNNEI.

In this sample, this clonotype turned up many times. The chain couples TRBV12-3 or TRBV12-4 to TRBJ2-2, with D possibly matching TRBD2 (6 bases). The V and J ends lost 0 bases and 6 bases respectively, with 14 bases between them. This CDR3 is built from 16 residues. This CDR3 reads CASSLAELARPGELFF. The CDR3 DNA follows: TGTGCCAGCAGTTTAGCGGAGCTAGCGAGGCCCGGGGAGCTGTTTTTT.

At least ten counts were recorded for this clonotype. V is TRBV27 and J is TRBJ1-6; 8 bases are shared with TRBD1. Germline V gives CDR1 MNHEY, CDR2 SMNVEV (reference sequence). The CDR3 is 15 residues long. V shed 6 bases, J shed 4 bases, and the junction held 5 bases outside the gene matches. The CDR3 nucleotides read TGTGCCAGCAGCCAGAGGACAGGGTATAATTCACCCCTCCACTTT. It codes for CASSQRTGYNSPLHF.

This clonotype was observed at least ten times. This chain connects TRBV15 to TRBJ2-1, with TRBD2 matching over 7 bases. The CDR3 is 18 amino acids. With V trimmed by 0 bases and J by 5 bases, 13 bases remained unmatched. Germline-derived CDR1 and CDR2 are LNHNV and YYDKDF (reference sequence). The CDR3 loop reads CATSRDRGGAGIHNEQFF. The CDR3 DNA follows: TGTGCCACCAGCAGAGATAGGGGAGGAGCGGGGATTCACAATGAGCAGTTCTTC.

V gene TRBV12-3 or TRBV12-4 combines with J gene TRBJ2-3; no clear D. The CDR3 extends over 13 amino acids. Trimming cost V 7 bases and J 0 bases, with 8 bases left between them. DNA of the CDR3: TGTGCCAGCACCGTCGACAGCACAGATACGCAGTATTTT. This gives the protein CASTVDSTDTQYF.

This clonotype was found many times. V usage is TRBV12-3 or TRBV12-4 and J usage is TRBJ2-2; D not certain. The CDR3 runs 14 residues. V shed 5 bases and J shed 0 bases, with 7 bases lying between them. Written as DNA, the CDR3 is TGTGCCAGCAGTCTCTCCTCGAACACCGGGGAGCTGTTTTTT. Protein sequence: CASSLSSNTGELFF.

About this clonotype: This may stem from a read error, because a much larger clone lies one nucleotide away. The CDR3 spells CASSLSASRDTQYF. The CDR3 bases are TGTGCCAGCTCTCTAAGCGCTAGCAGAGATACGCAGTATTTT. The chain couples TRBV18 to TRBJ2-3; TRBD2 is a possible D gene (5 bases). The germline V gene has CDR1 KGHSH and CDR2 LQKENI. The CDR3 runs 14 residues.

This clonotype has a handful of counts. V is TRBV12-3 or TRBV12-4 and J is TRBJ2-1; TRBD2 aligns across 14 bases. V lost 6 bases to trimming and J lost 2 bases; unmatched junction nucleotides: 6. This CDR3 contains 17 residues. The CDR3 loop reads CASRQTSGGAAYNEQFF. For the CDR3, the DNA is TGTGCCAGCAGGCAGACTAGCGGGGGGGCCGCCTACAATGAGCAGTTCTTC.

This clonotype was detected ten times or more. This chain links TRBV2 with TRBJ1-4; D uncertain. With 9 bases removed from V and 0 bases from J, the gap between germline ends came to 11 bases. Germline values: CDR1 SNHLY, CDR2 FYNNEI. The CDR3 extends over 14 amino acids. This chain's CDR3 is CASFAVATNEKLFF. The CDR3 DNA reads TGTGCCAGTTTCGCGGTCGCAACTAATGAAAAACTGTTTTTT.